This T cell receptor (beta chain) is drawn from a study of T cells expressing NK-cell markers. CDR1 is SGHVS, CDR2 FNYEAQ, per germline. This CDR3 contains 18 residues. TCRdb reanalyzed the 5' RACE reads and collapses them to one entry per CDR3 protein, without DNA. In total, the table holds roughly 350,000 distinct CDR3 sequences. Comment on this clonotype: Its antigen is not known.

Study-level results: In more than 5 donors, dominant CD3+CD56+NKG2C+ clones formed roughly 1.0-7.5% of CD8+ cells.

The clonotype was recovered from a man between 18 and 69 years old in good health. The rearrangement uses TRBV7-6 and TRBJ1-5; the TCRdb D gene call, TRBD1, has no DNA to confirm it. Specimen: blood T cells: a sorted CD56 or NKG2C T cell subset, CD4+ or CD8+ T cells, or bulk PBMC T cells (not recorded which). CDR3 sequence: CASSLEAAGGDSNQPQHF. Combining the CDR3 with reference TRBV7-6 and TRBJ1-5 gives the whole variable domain GAGVSQSPRYKVTKRGQDVALRCDPISGHVSLYWYRQALGQGPEFLTYFNYEAQQDKSGLPNDRFSAERPEGSISTLTIQRTEQRDSAMYRCASSLEAAGGDSNQPQHFGDGTRLSIL.